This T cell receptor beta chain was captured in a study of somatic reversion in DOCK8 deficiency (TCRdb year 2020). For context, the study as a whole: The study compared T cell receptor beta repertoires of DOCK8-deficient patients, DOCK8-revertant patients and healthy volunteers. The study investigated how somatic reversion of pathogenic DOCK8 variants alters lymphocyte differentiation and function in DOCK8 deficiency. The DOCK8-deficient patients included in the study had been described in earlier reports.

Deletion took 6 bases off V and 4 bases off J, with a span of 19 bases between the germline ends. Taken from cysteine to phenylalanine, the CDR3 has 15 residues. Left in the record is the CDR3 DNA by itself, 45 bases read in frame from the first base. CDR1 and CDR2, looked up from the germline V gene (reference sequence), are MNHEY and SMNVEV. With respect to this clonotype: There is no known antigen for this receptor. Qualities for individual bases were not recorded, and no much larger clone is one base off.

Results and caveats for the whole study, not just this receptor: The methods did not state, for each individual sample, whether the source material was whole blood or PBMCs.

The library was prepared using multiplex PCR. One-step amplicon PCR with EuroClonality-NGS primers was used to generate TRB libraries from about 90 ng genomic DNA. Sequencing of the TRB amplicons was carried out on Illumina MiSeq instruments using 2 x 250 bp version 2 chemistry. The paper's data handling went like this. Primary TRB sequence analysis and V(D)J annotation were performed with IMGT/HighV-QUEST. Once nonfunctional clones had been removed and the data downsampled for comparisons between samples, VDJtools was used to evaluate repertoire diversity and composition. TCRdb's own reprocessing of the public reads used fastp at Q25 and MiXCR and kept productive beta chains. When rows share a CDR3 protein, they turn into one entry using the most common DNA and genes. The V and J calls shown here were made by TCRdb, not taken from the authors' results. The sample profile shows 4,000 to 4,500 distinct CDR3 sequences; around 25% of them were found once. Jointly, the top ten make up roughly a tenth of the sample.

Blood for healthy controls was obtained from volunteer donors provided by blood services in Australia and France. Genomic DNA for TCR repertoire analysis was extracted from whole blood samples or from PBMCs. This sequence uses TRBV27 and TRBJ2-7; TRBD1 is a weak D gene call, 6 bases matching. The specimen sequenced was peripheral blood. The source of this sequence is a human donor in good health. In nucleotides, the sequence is TGTGCCAGCAGCCTAAAGGGGCAGGGGTCTTACGAGCAGTACTTC. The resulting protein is CASSLKGQGSYEQYF.